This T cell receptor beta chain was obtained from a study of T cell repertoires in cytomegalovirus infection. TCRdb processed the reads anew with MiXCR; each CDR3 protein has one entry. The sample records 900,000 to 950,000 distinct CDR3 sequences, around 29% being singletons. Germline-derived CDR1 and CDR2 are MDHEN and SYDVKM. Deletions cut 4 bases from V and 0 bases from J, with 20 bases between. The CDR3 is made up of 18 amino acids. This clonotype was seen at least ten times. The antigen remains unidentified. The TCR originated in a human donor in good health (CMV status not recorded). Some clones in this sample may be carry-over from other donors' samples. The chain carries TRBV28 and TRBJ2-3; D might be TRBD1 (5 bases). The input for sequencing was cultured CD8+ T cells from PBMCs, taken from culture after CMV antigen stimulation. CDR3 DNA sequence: TGTGCCAGCAGTTCTACCGTCAGTGGGGCCCCGAGCACAGATACGCAGTATTTT. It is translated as CASSSTVSGAPSTDTQYF.